This entry features one T cell receptor (beta chain) sequence. CDR1 is MGHDK, CDR2 SYGVNS, per germline. Trimming took off 6 bases at V and 2 bases at J, with 8 bases between the two ends. The CDR3 runs to 14 residues. This specimen belongs to a study of blood T cell repertoires in COVID-19. Authors' data handling: Amplification from reference gene primers served as the basis for estimated nucleated cell counts. TCRdb's copy holds only in-frame clones and misses some; the assay was immunoSEQ multiplex PCR. D and trimming were read from the DNA, whereas the V and J calls and clone size are those reported in that table. The sample lists about 170,000 clones; around four fifths were seen once.

The V gene is TRBV25-1, the J gene TRBJ1-6, with a possible D match to TRBD1 (5 bases). Sample: peripheral blood. The TCR originated in a man between 65 and 85 years old with acute or convalescent COVID-19. The CDR3 sequence is CASRQATYNSPLHF. CDR3 sequence (DNA): TGTGCCAGCAGACAGGCAACCTATAATTCACCCCTCCACTTT.